This TCR beta chain originates from a study of blood T cell repertoires in COVID-19. The wider study: COVID-19 samples collected from the United States, Italy and Spain covered acute and convalescent phases. Nucleic acid was either cDNA or gDNA, and it came from T cells, B-cell-depleted T cells, or PBMCs.

Measured with immunoSEQ multiplex PCR; TCRdb has only the in-frame clones, and not every one. The sample records 110,000 to 150,000 clones, approximately 86% being singletons. Germline V gene sequence: CDR1 SGHNT, CDR2 YENEEA. V dropped 5 bases and J dropped 9 bases, with 19 bases sitting between them. The CDR3 covers 14 residues. Sequences were obtained from peripheral blood. The receptor's source is a human donor in a cohort sampled during active COVID-19. This rearrangement joins TRBV11-3 to TRBJ1-1; the D gene is possibly TRBD1 (6 bases). The CDR3 bases are TGTGCCAGCAGCCCCGGGGGGGCGGATACAAAAGCTTTCTTT. It specifies CASSPGGADTKAFF.